These 17 T cell receptor beta chains were all obtained from the same sample, sequenced in a study of early T cells in non-severe SARS-CoV-2 infection. TCRdb re-called the 5' RACE reads with MiXCR, one entry per CDR3 protein. The table shows 38,000 or so distinct CDR3 sequences, with around 4.6% occurring only once. Specimen: whole blood. Receptors were obtained from an adult who was a healthcare worker with PCR-confirmed SARS-CoV-2 infection or an uninfected control (not recorded which).

This clonotype appeared many times. This chain connects TRBV6-2 or TRBV6-3 to TRBJ2-6; unclear D gene. V lost 6 bases and J lost 5, with 8 bases in between. The CDR3 spans 13 residues. Germline V gives CDR1 MNHEY, CDR2 SVGEGT. As DNA, the CDR3 is TGTGCCAGCAGCTCGTTACGGGCCAACGTCCTGACTTTC. It is translated as CASSSLRANVLTF.

This clonotype has at least ten counts. This chain connects TRBV10-3 to TRBJ2-3; D is uncertain. The germline V gene encodes CDR1 ENHRY and CDR2 SYGVKD. The CDR3 is made up of 12 amino acids. With 4 bases removed from V and 2 bases from J, the gap between germline ends came to 4 bases. The CDR3, as DNA: TGTGCCATCAGTGCCCACACAGATACGCAGTATTTT. It translates to CAISAHTDTQYF.

In its sample, this clonotype was seen many times. The chain joins TRBV3-1 to TRBJ2-7; D ambiguous. Per germline, CDR1 LGHDT and CDR2 YNNKEL (reference sequence). This CDR3 spans 14 amino acids. V dropped 3 bases and J dropped 3 bases, with 12 bases sitting between them. The chain's CDR3 is CASSQQEKLYEQYF. The CDR3 DNA is TGTGCCAGCAGCCAGCAGGAAAAACTCTACGAGCAGTACTTC.

The CDR3 DNA reads as TGTGCCAGCAGCTTAGACGGGGGCAGAGCTAACTATGGCTACACCTTC. This gives the protein CASSLDGGRANYGYTF. This chain links TRBV11-2 with TRBJ1-2, with D maybe TRBD1 (6 bases). The CDR3 is made up of 16 amino acids. V dropped 0 bases and J dropped 0 bases, with 11 bases sitting between them. Germline V CDR1 and CDR2: SGHAT, FQNNGV. The full variable domain, with the rest looked up from reference TRBV11-2 and TRBJ1-2, is EAGVAQSPRYKIIEKRQSVAFWCNPISGHATLYWYQQILGQGPKLLIQFQNNGVVDDSQLPKDRFSAERLKGVDSTLKIQPAKLEDSAVYLCASSLDGGRANYGYTFGSGTRLTVV.

This clonotype occurred many times. The V call is TRBV5-6, the J call TRBJ1-2; no clear D gene. Trimming pared 0 bases from V and 8 bases from J, leaving 17 bases between. The CDR3 covers 15 residues. Germline CDR1 SGHDT, CDR2 YYEEEE. The CDR3 DNA follows: TGTGCCAGCAGCTTGGACCGGACGCTTAGAGGAGGCTACACCTTC. This gives the protein CASSLDRTLRGGYTF.

The CDR3 loop reads CASTPSPNTEAFF. Written as DNA, the CDR3 is TGTGCCAGCACCCCGAGCCCGAACACTGAAGCTTTCTTT. V is TRBV6-6 and J is TRBJ1-1; D unresolved. Trimming shortened V by 7 bases and J by 1 base, and 10 bases separated the two germline ends. Germline V gene lookup returns CDR1 MNHNY and CDR2 SVGAGI (reference sequence). This CDR3 is 13 amino acids long.

This clonotype has at least ten counts. The rearrangement links TRBV6-1 to TRBJ2-1; D not resolved. V gave up 0 bases and J gave up 9 bases, with 12 bases separating them. The CDR3 covers 14 residues. Germline CDR1 MNHNS, CDR2 SASEGT. CDR3 protein: CASSEAMGWGEQFF. The DNA of the CDR3 is TGTGCCAGCAGTGAAGCGATGGGGTGGGGTGAGCAGTTCTTC.

This clonotype was recorded many times. The chain recombines TRBV5-1 with TRBJ2-7; 7 nucleotides line up with TRBD2. J was trimmed by 0 bases and V by 4 bases; bases with no gene match: 7. CDR1 SGHRS and CDR2 YFSETQ come from the germline V gene. The length of the CDR3 is 15 residues. CDR3 sequence: CASSPSGVSSYEQYF. Written as DNA, the CDR3 is TGCGCCAGCAGCCCAAGCGGGGTCAGCTCCTACGAGCAGTACTTC. The entire variable domain, with the rest obtained from reference TRBV5-1 and TRBJ2-7, is as follows: KAGVTQTPRYLIKTRGQQVTLSCSPISGHRSVSWYQQTPGQGLQFLFEYFSETQRNKGNFPGRFSGRQFSNSRSEMNVSTLELGDSALYLCASSPSGVSSYEQYFGPGTRLTVT.

This clonotype has a handful of counts. The CDR3 sequence: CAISDAGGPSYEQYF. The CDR3 nucleotides are TGTGCCATCAGTGACGCGGGGGGCCCGTCCTACGAGCAGTACTTC. The rearrangement uses TRBV10-3 and TRBJ2-7; 8 bases align to TRBD2. J gave up 1 base and V 3 bases, and 5 bases lay outside the gene matches. This CDR3 has 15 amino acids. The germline V gene encodes CDR1 ENHRY and CDR2 SYGVKD.

This clonotype was observed a handful of times. The chain joins TRBV9 to TRBJ2-5, with D possibly matching TRBD2 (6 bases). CDR1 SGDLS and CDR2 YYNGEE come from the germline V gene. Trimming pared 0 bases from V and 2 bases from J, leaving 8 bases between. The CDR3 extends over 14 amino acids. CDR3 DNA sequence: TGTGCCAGCAGCGTAGGTCGGGGGCAAGAGACCCAGTACTTC. Amino acid sequence: CASSVGRGQETQYF.

In this sample, this clonotype turned up many times. The genes are TRBV2 and TRBJ2-7; no clear D gene. Trimming removed 2 bases from V and 6 bases from J, with 17 bases in between. Germline CDR1 reads SNHLY; CDR2 reads FYNNEI. The CDR3 sequence is 15 residues long. The CDR3 protein is CASSEWAGRAGEQYF. In DNA, the CDR3 is TGTGCCAGCAGTGAATGGGCTGGACGGGCTGGCGAGCAGTACTTC.

This clonotype was counted at least ten times. V usage is TRBV12-3 or TRBV12-4 and J usage is TRBJ2-3; D ambiguous. V lost 7 bases and J lost 2, with 4 bases in between. The CDR3 is 11 residues long. The CDR3 protein is CASTLTDTQYF. The CDR3 nucleotides read TGTGCCAGCACTCTCACAGATACGCAGTATTTT.

The chain employs TRBV18 and TRBJ2-7, with D possibly matching TRBD1 (5 bases). CDR1 KGHSH and CDR2 LQKENI come from the germline V gene. The CDR3 is 14 amino acids. V gave up 6 bases and J gave up 0 bases, with 12 bases separating them. CDR3 DNA: TGTGCCAGCTCCGACAGTGGATACTCCTACGAGCAGTACTTC. Translating gives CASSDSGYSYEQYF.

This clonotype was found many times. The rearrangement uses TRBV30 and TRBJ2-5; tentatively, D is TRBD1 (5 bases). CDR1 is GTSNPN, CDR2 SVGIG, per germline (reference sequence). Trimming left V 1 base short and J 4 bases short, with 10 bases between. CDR3 length equals 13 residues. CDR3 coding DNA: TGTGCCTGGAGTGGACGTAGGGGAGAGACCCAGTACTTC. Translation: CAWSGRRGETQYF.

This clonotype was seen ten or more times. The chain is built from TRBV5-5 and TRBJ2-3; D gene unclear. CDR3 size: 14 residues. Germline V lookup: CDR1 SGHKS, CDR2 YYEKEE (reference sequence). The ends were cut back, 5 bases at V and 1 base at J, with 11 bases in the middle. For the CDR3, the DNA is TGTGCCAGCAGTCCTGATGGAGGCACAGATACGCAGTATTTT. Translated, it gives CASSPDGGTDTQYF.

The sample holds many counts of this clonotype. The chain combines TRBV5-1 with TRBJ1-2; D is undetermined. The CDR3 is 14 amino acids. The V gene's germline CDR1 is SGHRS and CDR2 YFSETQ. The ends were cut back, 4 bases at V and 2 bases at J, with 12 bases in the middle. This chain's CDR3 is CASSVVPGNYGYTF. CDR3 in DNA: TGCGCCAGCAGCGTGGTCCCAGGCAACTATGGCTACACCTTC.

This chain links TRBV7-9 with TRBJ2-2; unclear D gene. With 5 bases removed from V and 4 bases from J, the gap between germline ends came to 20 bases. The germline V gene encodes CDR1 SEHNR and CDR2 FQNEAQ (reference sequence). The CDR3 consists of 17 residues. The chain's CDR3 is CASSPILDGLGTGELFF. In nucleotides, the CDR3 is TGTGCCAGCAGCCCGATACTCGACGGCTTGGGCACCGGGGAGCTGTTTTTT.